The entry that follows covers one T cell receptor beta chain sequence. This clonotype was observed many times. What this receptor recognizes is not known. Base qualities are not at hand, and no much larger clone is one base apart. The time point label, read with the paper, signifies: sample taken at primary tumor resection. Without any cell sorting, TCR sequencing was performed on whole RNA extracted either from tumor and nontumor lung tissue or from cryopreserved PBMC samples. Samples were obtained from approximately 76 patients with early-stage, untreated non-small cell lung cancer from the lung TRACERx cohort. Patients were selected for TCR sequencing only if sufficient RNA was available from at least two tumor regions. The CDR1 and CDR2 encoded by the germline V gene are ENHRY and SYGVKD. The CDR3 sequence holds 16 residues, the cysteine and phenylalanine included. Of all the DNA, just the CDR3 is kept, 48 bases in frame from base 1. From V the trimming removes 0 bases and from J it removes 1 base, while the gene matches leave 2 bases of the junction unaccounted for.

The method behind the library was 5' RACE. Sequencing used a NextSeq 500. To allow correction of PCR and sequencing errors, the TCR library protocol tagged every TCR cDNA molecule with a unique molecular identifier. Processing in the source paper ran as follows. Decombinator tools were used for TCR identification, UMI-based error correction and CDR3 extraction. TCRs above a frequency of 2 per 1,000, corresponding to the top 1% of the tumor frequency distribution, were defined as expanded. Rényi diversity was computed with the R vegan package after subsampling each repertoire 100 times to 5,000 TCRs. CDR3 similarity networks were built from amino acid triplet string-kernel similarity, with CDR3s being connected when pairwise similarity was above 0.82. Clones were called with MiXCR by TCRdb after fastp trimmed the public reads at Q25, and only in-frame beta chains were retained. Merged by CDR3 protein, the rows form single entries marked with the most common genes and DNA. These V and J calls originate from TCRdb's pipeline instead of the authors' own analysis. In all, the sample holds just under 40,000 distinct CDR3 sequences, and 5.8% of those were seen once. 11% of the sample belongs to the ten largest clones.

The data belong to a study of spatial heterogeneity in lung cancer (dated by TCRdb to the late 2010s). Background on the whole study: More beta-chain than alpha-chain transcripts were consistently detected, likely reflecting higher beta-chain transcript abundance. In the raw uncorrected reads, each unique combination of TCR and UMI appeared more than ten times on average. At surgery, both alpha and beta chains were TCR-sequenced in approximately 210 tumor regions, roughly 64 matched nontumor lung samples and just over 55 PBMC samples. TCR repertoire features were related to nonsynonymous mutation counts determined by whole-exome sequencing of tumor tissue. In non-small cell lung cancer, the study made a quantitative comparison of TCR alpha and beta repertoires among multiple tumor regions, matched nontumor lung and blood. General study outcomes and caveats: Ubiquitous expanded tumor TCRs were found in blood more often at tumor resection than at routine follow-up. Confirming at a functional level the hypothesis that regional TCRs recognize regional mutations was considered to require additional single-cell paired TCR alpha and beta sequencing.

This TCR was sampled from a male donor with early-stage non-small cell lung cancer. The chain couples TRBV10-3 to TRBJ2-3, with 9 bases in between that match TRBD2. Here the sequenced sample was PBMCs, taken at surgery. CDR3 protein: CAISESSGGRTDTQYF. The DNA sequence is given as TGTGCCATCAGTGAGTCTAGCGGGGGCCGCACAGATACGCAGTATTTT.